The rows below give T cell receptor beta chains drawn from one sample of a study of identical twins. One entry per CDR3 protein, called by TCRdb with MiXCR from the 5' RACE reads. The sample gives about 220,000 distinct CDR3 sequences, roughly a tenth of which show up once; 5.1% is in the top ten. The sequenced material came from memory (CD45RO+) T cells sorted from blood. Receptors originate from a woman between 18 and 29 years old in good health. Both conserved end residues are part of each CDR3. D genes are given only for firm matches. Clone size is shown for a subset of rows, as once, few, many or a class of expanded clone.

TRBJ2-5 | TRBV6-1 | few | TRBD1 | TGTGCCAGCAGTGATGGGCAGGGGGCCTGGGAGACCCAGTACTTC | CASSDGQGAWETQYF
TRBJ2-7 | TRBV27 | NA | NA | TGTGCCAGCAGTTTAGCCAGGGAAAACGAGCAGTACTTC | CASSLARENEQYF
TRBJ1-1 | TRBV7-2 | NA | NA | TGTGCCAGCAGCCCCGGATCTTTGAACACTGAAGCTTTCTTT | CASSPGSLNTEAFF
TRBJ2-2 | TRBV4-1 | NA | NA | TGCGCCAGCAGTCCGAGTAGCCAGGGACACACCGGGGAGCTGTTTTTT | CASSPSSQGHTGELFF
TRBJ2-3 | TRBV10-3 | many | NA | TGTGCCATCGGGGGTCGTGGCGGGGATACAGATACGCAGTATTTT | CAIGGRGGDTDTQYF
TRBJ2-1 | TRBV7-6 | NA | NA | TGTGCCAGCAGCGGGCAGGGCTCCTACAATGAGCAGTTCTTC | CASSGQGSYNEQFF
TRBJ1-1 | TRBV20-1 | NA | NA | TGCAGTGCTATATTAGGTAGCCGAACTGAAGCTTTCTTT | CSAILGSRTEAFF
TRBJ1-6 | TRBV20-1 | NA | TRBD1 | TGCAGTGCTACCCACCGACAGGGAATTAATTCACCCCTCCACTTT | CSATHRQGINSPLHF
TRBJ1-4 | TRBV11-2 | few | NA | TGTGCCAGCAGCTTCACGAACGAAAAACTGTTTTTT | CASSFTNEKLFF
TRBJ2-4 | TRBV7-9 | many | NA | TGTGCCAGCAGCTTTGATGCGAAAAACATTCAGTACTTC | CASSFDAKNIQYF
TRBJ2-5 | TRBV12-3/TRBV12-4 | many | NA | TGTGCCAGCAGTTTTTCAGGGTTCGAGACCCAGTACTTC | CASSFSGFETQYF
TRBJ1-2 | TRBV21-1 | many | NA | TGTGCCAGCAGCAAAAAAGGACAGGGAGGGTATGGCTACACCTTC | CASSKKGQGGYGYTF
TRBJ1-6 | TRBV6-1 | many | NA | TGTGCCACTGACAGGAATAATTCACCCCTCCACTTT | CATDRNNSPLHF
TRBJ2-1 | TRBV4-1 | few | NA | TGCGCCAGCAGCCAAGCCGCTAGCAATGAGCAGTTCTTC | CASSQAASNEQFF
TRBJ2-2 | TRBV2 | many | TRBD1 | TGTGCCAGCAGTGCGAGACAGGGGGGGACCGGGGAGCTGTTTTTT | CASSARQGGTGELFF
TRBJ2-1 | TRBV5-6 | NA | TRBD2 | TGTGGCAGCAGCTTGGGGACTAGGGAAGACTTC | CGSSLGTREDF
TRBJ2-3 | TRBV20-1 | few | TRBD2 | TGCAGTGCTAGCGGCTTACTAGCGGGGACCACAGATACGCAGTATTTT | CSASGLLAGTTDTQYF
TRBJ2-7 | TRBV7-8 | few | TRBD2 | TGTGCCAGCAGCTTAGGAAGGACTAGCCCGTACGAGCAGTACTTC | CASSLGRTSPYEQYF
TRBJ2-2 | TRBV30 | few | NA | TGTGCCTGGAGTTTCCTGGGACTCGCTCTTTTCACCGGGGAGCTGTTTTTT | CAWSFLGLALFTGELFF
TRBJ2-5 | TRBV20-1 | many | NA | TGCAGTGCAGAGCCCAGGGAGACCCAGTACTTC | CSAEPRETQYF
TRBJ2-1 | TRBV7-2 | few | TRBD2 | TGTGCCAGCAGCTTAATAGCGGGCATCGGTAATGAGCAGTTCTTC | CASSLIAGIGNEQFF
TRBJ1-2 | TRBV7-3 | few | TRBD1 | TGTGCCAGCAGCCCCGAGACAGGGAACTATGGCTACACCTTC | CASSPETGNYGYTF
TRBJ2-1 | TRBV29-1 | few | TRBD1 | TGCAGCGTCCGTTCGGGACAGGGGTTCCTTTTTCAGTTCTTC | CSVRSGQGFLFQFF
TRBJ2-1 | TRBV11-2 | NA | TRBD2 | TGTGCCAGCAGCTTAGTGGGCGGGAGGGTCTACAATGAGCAGTTCTTC | CASSLVGGRVYNEQFF
TRBJ2-3 | TRBV14 | NA | NA | TGTGCCAGCACCTCCTCCCCAAGGACGCAGTATTTT | CASTSSPRTQYF
TRBJ2-3 | TRBV20-1 | NA | TRBD2 | TGCAGTGCTAAACCCAGTCCTAGCGGGGAAGCAGATACGCAGTATTTT | CSAKPSPSGEADTQYF
TRBJ2-7 | TRBV7-2 | NA | TRBD2 | TGTGCCAGCAGCCCTTCCGGACTAGCAGGGCACTACGAGCAGTACTTC | CASSPSGLAGHYEQYF
TRBJ2-3 | TRBV19 | NA | NA | TGTGCCAGTAGTCCCCAGGCCCGCCACGCGGATACGCAGTATTTT | CASSPQARHADTQYF
TRBJ2-3 | TRBV6-4 | NA | NA | TGTGCCAGCAGTAATTGCGGTCTTCGGGTAGATACGCAGTATTTT | CASSNCGLRVDTQYF
TRBJ1-1 | TRBV7-9 | many | NA | TGTGCCAGCAGCTTAGGGCCTATCAGGAACACTGAAGCTTTCTTT | CASSLGPIRNTEAFF
TRBJ2-1 | TRBV20-1 | NA | TRBD2 | TGCAGTGCTAGAGATGGGGCGGGAGGGCCTGGTGAGCAGTTCTTC | CSARDGAGGPGEQFF
TRBJ2-1 | TRBV7-9 | NA | NA | TGTTCCAGCAGCTTAGATGGGTCGGTGCAGTTCTTC | CSSSLDGSVQFF
TRBJ2-5 | TRBV30 | many | NA | TGTGCCTGGACCCGGTGGGGGCTGCAAGAGACCCAGTACTTC | CAWTRWGLQETQYF
TRBJ1-5 | TRBV5-1 | many | NA | TGCGCCAGCAGCCAGGACGGTAATCAGCCCCAGCATTTT | CASSQDGNQPQHF
TRBJ2-1 | TRBV20-1 | few | NA | TGCAGTGCTAGTACGGGATCTTATAACAATGAGCAGTTCTTC | CSASTGSYNNEQFF
TRBJ2-1 | TRBV12-3/TRBV12-4 | many | NA | TGTGCCAGCAGTTTAATGGGAGGTACCTACAATGAGCAGTTCTTC | CASSLMGGTYNEQFF
TRBJ2-1 | TRBV20-1 | NA | TRBD2 | TGCAGTGCTGGGGGACTAGCGATTTCCTACAATGAGCAGTTCTTC | CSAGGLAISYNEQFF
TRBJ2-3 | TRBV15 | NA | TRBD2 | TGTGCCACCAGCAGAGTAGCGGGCCCTAGCACAGATACGCAGTATTTT | CATSRVAGPSTDTQYF
TRBJ2-2 | TRBV7-2 | few | NA | TGTGCCAGCAGCACGACCAGGGGGGGCCTGGGGAGGATGTTTTTT | CASSTTRGGLGRMFF